The 17 T cell receptor beta chains below come from one sample, sequenced in a study of T cell responses to AZD1222 COVID-19 vaccine. Clones were read by immunoSEQ multiplex PCR, and TCRdb kept only the in-frame ones, dropping some. The sample yields 100,000 to 150,000 clones, around 93% seen once. The sample was peripheral blood, taken 28 days after the second AZD1222 dose. Receptors were obtained from an adult who received the AZD1222 COVID-19 vaccine.

V gene TRBV20-1 combines with J gene TRBJ1-2; no firm D call. V lost 8 bases to trimming and J lost 4 bases, with 5 bases between them. This CDR3 has 9 amino acids. CDR1 DFQATT and CDR2 SNEGSKA come from the germline V gene (reference sequence). The CDR3 loop reads CSSVYGYTF. The DNA of the CDR3 is TGCAGTTCAGTCTATGGCTACACCTTC.

The chain recombines TRBV4-1 with TRBJ1-2; D not certain. The germline gives CDR1 MGHRA, CDR2 YSYEKL. V was clipped by 0 bases and J by 4 bases, with 3 bases between them. The CDR3 runs to 12 residues. The CDR3 coding sequence is TGCGCCAGCAGCCAAGACGGCTATGGCTACACCTTC. Amino acid sequence: CASSQDGYGYTF.

A few counts support this clone. The chain has TRBV28 and TRBJ1-5, with 8 bases lining up with TRBD1. Germline lookup yields CDR1 MDHEN and CDR2 SYDVKM. Trimming removed 6 bases from V and 5 bases from J; junction bases left unmatched: 6. This CDR3 contains 14 residues. This chain's CDR3 is CASSPGGRYQPQHF. The CDR3, as DNA: TGTGCCAGCAGCCCAGGGGGCAGGTATCAGCCCCAGCATTTT.

CDR3 in amino acids: CASSRQADPWTDTQYF. CDR3 sequence (DNA): TGTGCCAGCAGCCGACAAGCGGACCCTTGGACAGATACGCAGTATTTT. The chain has TRBV11-2 and TRBJ2-3; a possible D gene is TRBD2 (5 bases). Trimming cost V 5 bases and J 3 bases, with 18 bases left between them. Per germline, CDR1 SGHAT and CDR2 FQNNGV. The CDR3 is 16 residues long.

Here the CDR3 reads CASSHRTRHSPLHF. In nucleotides, the CDR3 is TGTGCCAGCAGCCACCGGACAAGACATTCACCCCTCCACTTT. This sequence joins TRBV3-1 (or the pseudogene TRBV3-2) and TRBJ1-6; D might be TRBD1 (5 bases). Deletions cut 3 bases from V and 8 bases from J, with 11 bases between. From germline, CDR1 is LGHDT and CDR2 YNNKEL (reference sequence). The CDR3 is 14 amino acids.

The gene calls are TRBV27 and TRBJ2-5; D is uncertain. In germline, CDR1 is MNHEY, CDR2 SMNVEV (reference sequence). CDR3 length: 12 amino acids. V lost 6 bases, J lost 2 bases, and 7 bases lay in between. CDR3 DNA sequence: TGTGCCAGCAGCCGAAATCAAGAGACCCAGTACTTC. This gives the protein CASSRNQETQYF.

This chain connects TRBV6-2 or TRBV6-3 to TRBJ2-5; no reliable D call. The CDR3 covers 12 residues. V lost 4 bases, J lost 5 bases, and 8 bases lay in between. Germline V gene data show CDR1 as MNHEY and CDR2 as SVGEGT. The CDR3 sequence is CASSLVGETQYF. CDR3 DNA sequence: TGTGCCAGCAGTTTGGTTGGGGAGACCCAGTACTTC.

For the CDR3, the DNA is TGTGCCAGCAGCCGGTCGGGTGGGGCATTGATGAACACTGAAGCTTTCTTT. The encoded protein is CASSRSGGALMNTEAFF. The V gene is TRBV5-5, the J gene TRBJ1-1; TRBD1 might be the D (5 bases). Trimming took off 4 bases at V and 0 bases at J, with 19 bases between the two ends. This CDR3 is 17 amino acids long. Germline V gene data show CDR1 as SGHKS and CDR2 as YYEKEE (reference sequence).

This chain uses TRBV19 with TRBJ1-1, with D tentatively TRBD1 (6 bases). Per germline, CDR1 LNHDA and CDR2 SQIVND (reference sequence). The CDR3 covers 14 residues. Trimming removed 7 bases from V and 4 bases from J, with 16 bases in between. The CDR3: CASKTDRVGTEAFF. The CDR3 nucleotides are TGTGCCAGTAAAACGGACAGAGTAGGCACTGAAGCTTTCTTT.

The chain couples TRBV4-1 to TRBJ2-7; D unclear. The ends were cut back, 1 base at V and 2 bases at J, with 12 bases in the middle. This CDR3 has 15 residues. Germline loops: CDR1 MGHRA, CDR2 YSYEKL. CDR3 amino acids: CASSQAATSPYEQYF. The DNA of the CDR3 is TGCGCCAGCAGCCAAGCGGCTACCTCCCCCTACGAGCAGTACTTC.

The chain combines TRBV7-9 with TRBJ2-7; D might be TRBD2 (6 bases). The germline V gene encodes CDR1 SEHNR and CDR2 FQNEAQ (reference sequence). Trimming shortened V by 5 bases and J by 0 bases, and 14 bases separated the two germline ends. There are 15 residues in the CDR3. CDR3 region: CASSPLATSSYEQYF. CDR3 nucleotides: TGTGCCAGCAGCCCTCTAGCGACCAGCTCCTACGAGCAGTACTTC.

The chain is built from TRBV27 and TRBJ2-7; D could derive from TRBD1 or TRBD2 (5 bases each). Germline V gene data show CDR1 as MNHEY and CDR2 as SMNVEV (reference sequence). The V gene lost 5 bases and the J gene lost 3 bases, with 14 bases spanning the gap. CDR3 length: 14 amino acids. CDR3: CASSLFGDGYEQYF. As DNA, the CDR3 is TGTGCCAGCAGTCTTTTTGGGGACGGCTACGAGCAGTACTTC.

The V and J genes are TRBV6-5 and TRBJ2-7, with D perhaps TRBD2 (5 bases). The CDR3 loop spans 13 amino acids. The V and J ends lost 5 bases and 2 bases respectively, with 10 bases between them. Germline CDR1 is MNHEY and CDR2 is SVGAGI. The CDR3 sequence: CASSHPGTYEQYF. The CDR3, as DNA: TGTGCCAGCAGTCATCCCGGGACCTACGAGCAGTACTTC.

The genes are TRBV6-5 and TRBJ2-7, with TRBD1 matching 10 bases. The junction had 6 bases not matched to a gene; V was cut back by 7 bases and J by 3 bases. CDR1 is MNHEY and CDR2 is SVGAGI in the germline V gene. This CDR3 region has 14 residues. CDR3 in amino acids: CASTDRGRIYEQYF. Written as DNA, the CDR3 is TGTGCCAGCACCGACAGGGGGCGCATCTACGAGCAGTACTTC.

The rearrangement joins TRBV6-5 to TRBJ1-2; TRBD1 aligns across 9 bases. V was clipped by 5 bases and J by 10 bases; unmatched bases: 8. Germline CDR1 and CDR2: MNHEY and SVGAGI. The CDR3 runs to 13 residues. This chain's CDR3 is CASSPRDRVVYTF. The CDR3 nucleotides read TGTGCCAGCAGTCCTCGGGACAGGGTTGTCTACACCTTC.

This sequence joins TRBV7-8 and TRBJ2-7; tentative D call: TRBD2 (5 bases). Germline V gene lookup returns CDR1 SGHVS and CDR2 FQNEAQ. V gave up 1 base and J gave up 2 bases, with 15 bases separating them. This CDR3 is 16 amino acids long. This CDR3 is CASSLDTGKRPYEQYF. The CDR3 DNA sequence: TGTGCCAGCAGCTTAGACACGGGGAAAAGGCCCTACGAGCAGTACTTC.

The V call is TRBV27, the J call TRBJ2-2; possibly TRBD1 or TRBD2 for D (5 bases each). The germline V gene has CDR1 MNHEY and CDR2 SMNVEV (reference sequence). With 2 bases removed from V and 5 bases from J, the gap between germline ends came to 12 bases. The CDR3 has 15 amino acids. In DNA, the CDR3 is TGTGCCAGCAGTTTAAGAGGGGTGGAAACCGGGGAGCTGTTTTTT. Translation: CASSLRGVETGELFF.